This TCR beta chain derives from a study of resident and recirculating memory T cells in vitiligo. The study, taken as a whole, reports: Sequences differed between biopsy sites and patients, suggesting private specificity.

Points on this clone: Its antigen remains unknown.

CDR1 SGHRS and CDR2 YFSETQ come from the germline V gene. Trimming took 6 bases from V and 3 from J, leaving 16 bases between them. This CDR3 is built from 14 residues. This table comes from immunoSEQ multiplex PCR, and its TCRdb copy is limited to in-frame clones, with some not included. The table records roughly 40,000 clones, around 90% of them present only once. This clonotype was sampled from a male donor with vitiligo. The chain carries TRBV5-1 and TRBJ2-7; possibly TRBD2 for D (5 bases). The sample was blood. CDR3 region: CASKRNGVFYEQYF. CDR3 bases: TGCGCCAGCAAGCGGAACGGGGTCTTCTACGAGCAGTACTTC. The whole variable domain, remainder taken from reference TRBV5-1 and TRBJ2-7, is KAGVTQTPRYLIKTRGQQVTLSCSPISGHRSVSWYQQTPGQGLQFLFEYFSETQRNKGNFPGRFSGRQFSNSRSEMNVSTLELGDSALYLCASKRNGVFYEQYFGPGTRLTVT.